One sample yielded the 19 T cell receptor beta chains listed below, sequenced in a study of cytomegalovirus exposure and HLA in healthy donors. PCR was performed using 60 Vbeta and 13 Jbeta primers. TCRdb's table, derived via immunoSEQ multiplex PCR, lists solely in-frame clones and lacks some. The sample holds some 140,000 clones, 80% seen once. Material for sequencing was PBMCs. These receptors originate from a male donor in good health and CMV-seropositive.

The genes are TRBV11-2 and TRBJ2-5; TRBD2 matches at 10 bases. With the DNA end fitting TRBJ2-7 better, the J assignment may be wrong. This CDR3 contains 16 residues. Germline V gives CDR1 SGHAT, CDR2 FQNNGV. The CDR3 here is CASSLDGLAGAYEQYF. The CDR3 DNA reads as TGTGCCAGCAGCTTAGATGGCCTAGCGGGAGCTTACGAGCAGTACTTC.

The chain employs TRBV5-8 and TRBJ2-7; D is uncertain. CDR3 length: 14 amino acids. The germline V and J ends were trimmed by 2 bases and 1 base, with 10 bases remaining between them. CDR1 SGHTS and CDR2 YDEGEE come from the germline V gene. The CDR3 is CASSFLSKSYEQYF. Written as DNA, the CDR3 is TGTGCCAGCAGCTTTCTTAGCAAGTCCTACGAGCAGTACTTC.

The V call is TRBV6-5, the J call TRBJ2-1, with D maybe TRBD2 (7 bases). Germline loops: CDR1 MNHEY, CDR2 SVGAGI. V was trimmed by 7 bases and J by 3 bases, leaving 16 bases between them. This CDR3 region has 15 residues. The CDR3 DNA reads as TGTGCCAGCAAGCGGGACATTTTTTTCTACAATGAGCAGTTCTTC. The encoded protein is CASKRDIFFYNEQFF.

V gene TRBV7-9 combines with J gene TRBJ2-1; 11 bases line up with TRBD2. V lost 5 bases and J lost 9; bases outside the gene matches: 9. Germline values: CDR1 SEHNR, CDR2 FQNEAQ (reference sequence). The CDR3 extends over 15 amino acids. The CDR3 nucleotides read TGTGCCAGCAGCCAAGAAGGACTAGCGGGTGTTGAGCAGTTCTTC. It specifies CASSQEGLAGVEQFF. Full variable domain (rest looked up from reference TRBV7-9 and TRBJ2-1): DTGVSQNPRHKITKRGQNVTFRCDPISEHNRLYWYRQTLGQGPEFLTYFQNEAQLEKSRLLSDRFSAERPKGSFSTLEIQRTEQGDSAMYLCASSQEGLAGVEQFFGPGTRLTVL.

For this clone: The sample holds other DNA sequences that translate to the same CDR3. This rearrangement joins TRBV5-1 to TRBJ1-2, with D uncertain. Trimming took off 0 bases at V and 2 bases at J, with 8 bases between the two ends. The germline CDR1 and CDR2 sequences are SGHRS and YFSETQ. This CDR3 spans 14 amino acids. The CDR3 here is CASSLGTANYGYTF. In DNA form, the CDR3 reads TGCGCCAGCAGCTTGGGTACAGCAAACTATGGCTACACCTTC.

The V gene is TRBV5-6, the J gene TRBJ2-3; 7 nucleotides align to TRBD2. Germline trimming cut 2 bases from V and 0 bases from J; bases unmatched to any gene: 6. The CDR3 runs 16 residues. CDR1 and CDR2 from the germline V gene are SGHDT and YYEEEE. The CDR3 DNA reads as TGTGCCAGCAGCTTTATGCGGGGGACTAGCACAGATACGCAGTATTTT. It translates to CASSFMRGTSTDTQYF.

This chain connects TRBV11-2 to TRBJ2-5, with D perhaps matching TRBD2 (6 bases). The CDR3 covers 17 residues. Between the trimmed V and J ends, which lost 8 bases and 5 bases, there was a span of 27 bases. Per the germline V gene, CDR1 is SGHAT and CDR2 is FQNNGV. The CDR3 is CASYAGGLALRRETQYF. The CDR3, as DNA: TGTGCCAGCTACGCCGGGGGTTTGGCTCTCAGAAGGGAGACCCAGTACTTC. Drawing the rest from reference TRBV11-2 and TRBJ2-5, the complete variable domain is EAGVAQSPRYKIIEKRQSVAFWCNPISGHATLYWYQQILGQGPKLLIQFQNNGVVDDSQLPKDRFSAERLKGVDSTLKIQPAKLEDSAVYLCASYAGGLALRRETQYFGPGTRLLVL.

This clone was detected once. This chain connects TRBV7-2 to TRBJ2-6; weak D call: TRBD2 (5 bases). The CDR3 has 17 amino acids. The V and J ends lost 2 bases and 0 bases respectively, with 11 bases between them. Germline V gene data show CDR1 as SGHTA and CDR2 as FQGNSA. CDR3 nucleotide sequence: TGTGCCAGCAGCTTATCAAGCGGTAGCTCTGGGGCCAACGTCCTGACTTTC. Protein: CASSLSSGSSGANVLTF.

The chain recombines TRBV5-6 with TRBJ1-2; D is perhaps TRBD1 (5 bases). Trimming pared 3 bases from V and 7 bases from J, leaving 7 bases between. Per the germline V gene, CDR1 is SGHDT and CDR2 is YYEEEE. The CDR3 has 11 residues. The CDR3 loop reads CASSWGGGYTF. The CDR3 region has the DNA TGTGCCAGCAGCTGGGGGGGTGGCTACACCTTC.

In DNA, the CDR3 is TGTGCCAGCTCACCGGGACTAGCGGATGAGCAGTTCTTC. This sequence encodes CASSPGLADEQFF. The chain carries TRBV18 and TRBJ2-1, with 11 bases identical to TRBD2. With 3 bases clipped from V and 8 bases from J, the junction kept 0 bases outside the gene matches. The CDR3 loop spans 13 amino acids. Looked up from germline, CDR1 is KGHSH and CDR2 is LQKENI.

This sequence joins TRBV5-1 and TRBJ1-2; a possible D gene is TRBD1 (5 bases). V was trimmed by 4 bases and J by 4 bases, leaving 14 bases between them. Germline V lookup: CDR1 SGHRS, CDR2 YFSETQ. The CDR3 sequence is 14 residues long. DNA of the CDR3: TGCGCCAGCAGCAGAGCTCGACAGTCCTATGGCTACACCTTC. Residues: CASSRARQSYGYTF.

The J gene is TRBJ2-3, the V gene TRBV7-2; 12 nucleotides agree with TRBD2. This CDR3 contains 15 residues. The V gene end was trimmed by 10 bases and the J gene end by 2 bases; junction bases not matched to a gene: 7. Germline V CDR1 and CDR2: SGHTA, FQGNSA. CDR3 residues: CATASGRAPTDTQYF. The CDR3 region has the DNA TGTGCCACCGCTAGCGGGAGGGCCCCCACAGATACGCAGTATTTT. Full variable domain (outside the CDR3, taken from reference TRBV7-2 and TRBJ2-3): GAGVSQSPSNKVTEKGKDVELRCDPISGHTALYWYRQSLGQGLEFLIYFQGNSAPDKSGLPSDRFSAERTGGSVSTLTIQRTQQEDSAVYLCATASGRAPTDTQYFGPGTRLTVL.

The DNA for the CDR3 is TGTGCCAGCAGCTTGGACAGGGTGGATTCACCCCTCCACTTT. As protein: CASSLDRVDSPLHF. V and J are TRBV5-4 and TRBJ1-6; the D gene is possibly TRBD1 (6 bases). The ends were cut back, 0 bases at V and 8 bases at J, with 9 bases in the middle. The CDR3 spans 14 residues. CDR1 and CDR2 (germline): SGHNT, YYREEE (reference sequence).

This clone came up a few times. V is TRBV7-3 and J is TRBJ1-5; 7 positions match TRBD1. The CDR3 has 17 residues. J lost 2 bases, V lost 1 base, and 8 bases had no gene match. CDR1 is SGHTA and CDR2 is FQGTGA in the germline V gene. CDR3 sequence reads: CASSLKFLDRGNQPQHF. The DNA for the CDR3 is TGTGCCAGCAGCTTAAAATTCCTCGACAGGGGCAATCAGCCCCAGCATTTT.

The sample holds one count of this clone. The chain has TRBV5-6 and TRBJ1-1; the D is unclear. This CDR3 region has 11 residues. V was trimmed by 3 bases and J by 3 bases, leaving 3 bases between them. Germline lookup yields CDR1 SGHDT and CDR2 YYEEEE. CDR3 DNA sequence: TGTGCCAGCAGCTCGGACACTGAAGCTTTCTTT. Translated, it gives CASSSDTEAFF.

This clone is a singleton in its sample. The chain carries TRBV10-3 and TRBJ1-2, with 8 bases that match TRBD1. Germline CDR1 is ENHRY and CDR2 is SYGVKD. This CDR3 spans 14 amino acids. With 9 bases clipped from V and 4 bases from J, the junction kept 10 bases outside the gene matches. CDR3 loop: CAIEESGTGYGYTF. The CDR3, as DNA: TGTGCCATAGAAGAGTCCGGGACAGGCTATGGCTACACCTTC.

The CDR3 here is CASSPKSRVVNTGELFF. The DNA for the CDR3 is TGTGCCAGCAGCCCCAAGTCCAGGGTTGTTAACACCGGGGAGCTGTTTTTT. This rearrangement joins TRBV7-8 to TRBJ2-2; maybe TRBD1 (5 bases). Trimming took off 5 bases at V and 2 bases at J, with 18 bases between the two ends. This CDR3 is built from 17 residues. Germline V lookup: CDR1 SGHVS, CDR2 FQNEAQ.

The count of this clone is one. The V call is TRBV10-3, the J call TRBJ1-2; no clear D. Trimming stripped 3 bases from V and 0 bases from J, with 8 bases between. From germline, CDR1 is ENHRY and CDR2 SYGVKD. The CDR3 covers 14 residues. The CDR3: CAISDSGANYGYTF. DNA for the CDR3: TGTGCCATCAGTGATAGTGGAGCTAACTATGGCTACACCTTC.

The gene calls are TRBV4-2 and TRBJ1-3; 7 bases are a match to TRBD1. Losses at the gene ends were 2 bases for V and 3 bases for J; bases not matched to a gene: 4. The CDR3 extends over 15 amino acids. Germline CDR1 reads LGHNA; CDR2 reads YNFKEQ. The CDR3 nucleotides are TGTGCCAGCAGCCAAAATGGGGACAGTGGAAACACCATATATTTT. Translation gives CASSQNGDSGNTIYF.